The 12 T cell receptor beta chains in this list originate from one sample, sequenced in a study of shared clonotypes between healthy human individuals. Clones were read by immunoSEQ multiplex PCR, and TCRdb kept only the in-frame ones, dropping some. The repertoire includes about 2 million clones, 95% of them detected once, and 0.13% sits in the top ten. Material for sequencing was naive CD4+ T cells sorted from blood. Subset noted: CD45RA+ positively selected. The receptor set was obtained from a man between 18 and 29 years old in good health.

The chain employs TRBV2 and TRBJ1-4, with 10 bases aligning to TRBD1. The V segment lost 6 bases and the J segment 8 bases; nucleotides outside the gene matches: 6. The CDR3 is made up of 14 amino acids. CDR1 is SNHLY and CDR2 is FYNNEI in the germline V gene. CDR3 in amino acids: CASRTTGGGEKLFF. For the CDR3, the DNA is TGTGCCAGCAGGACGACAGGGGGCGGAGAAAAACTGTTTTTT.

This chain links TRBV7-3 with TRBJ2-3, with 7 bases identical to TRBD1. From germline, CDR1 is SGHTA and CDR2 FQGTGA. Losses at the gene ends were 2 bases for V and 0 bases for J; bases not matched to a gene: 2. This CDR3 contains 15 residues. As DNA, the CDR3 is TGTGCCAGCAGCTTAGAGGGGGCTAGCACAGATACGCAGTATTTT. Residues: CASSLEGASTDTQYF.

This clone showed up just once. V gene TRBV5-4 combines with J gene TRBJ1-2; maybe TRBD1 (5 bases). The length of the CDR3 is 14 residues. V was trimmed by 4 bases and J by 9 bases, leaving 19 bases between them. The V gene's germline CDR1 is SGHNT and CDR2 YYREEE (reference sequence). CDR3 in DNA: TGTGCCAGCAGCGTAGACGGGGCCCAAAGGAGCTACACCTTC. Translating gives CASSVDGAQRSYTF.

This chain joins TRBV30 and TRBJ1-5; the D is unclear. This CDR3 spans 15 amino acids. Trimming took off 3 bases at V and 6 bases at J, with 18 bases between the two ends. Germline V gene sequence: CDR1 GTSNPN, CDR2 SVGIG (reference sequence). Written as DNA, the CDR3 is TGTGCCTGGAGCCTAGGACGGGTACTGGGTCAGCCCCAGCATTTT. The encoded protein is CAWSLGRVLGQPQHF. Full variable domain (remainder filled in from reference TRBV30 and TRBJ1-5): SQTIHQWPATLVQPVGSPLSLECTVEGTSNPNLYWYRQAAGRGLQLLFYSVGIGQISSEVPQNLSASRPQDRQFILSSKKLLLSDSGFYLCAWSLGRVLGQPQHFGDGTRLSIL.

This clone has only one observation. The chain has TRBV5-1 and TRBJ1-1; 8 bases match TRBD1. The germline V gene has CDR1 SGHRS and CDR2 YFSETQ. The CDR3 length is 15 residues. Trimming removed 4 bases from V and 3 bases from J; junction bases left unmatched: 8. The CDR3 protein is CASSGGDRIYTEAFF. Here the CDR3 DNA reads TGCGCCAGCAGCGGTGGGGACAGGATTTACACTGAAGCTTTCTTT.

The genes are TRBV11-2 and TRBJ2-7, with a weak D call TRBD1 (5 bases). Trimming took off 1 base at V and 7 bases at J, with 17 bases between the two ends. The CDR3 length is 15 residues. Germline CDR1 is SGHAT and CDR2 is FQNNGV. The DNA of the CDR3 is TGTGCCAGCAGCTTAGTCGCTGGGGCGCACCAAGAGCAGTACTTC. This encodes CASSLVAGAHQEQYF.

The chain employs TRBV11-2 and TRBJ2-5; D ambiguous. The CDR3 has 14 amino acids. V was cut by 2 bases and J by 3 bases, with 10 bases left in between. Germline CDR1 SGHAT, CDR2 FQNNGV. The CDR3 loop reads CASSLNGVEETQYF. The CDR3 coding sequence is TGTGCCAGCAGCTTAAATGGGGTAGAAGAGACCCAGTACTTC.

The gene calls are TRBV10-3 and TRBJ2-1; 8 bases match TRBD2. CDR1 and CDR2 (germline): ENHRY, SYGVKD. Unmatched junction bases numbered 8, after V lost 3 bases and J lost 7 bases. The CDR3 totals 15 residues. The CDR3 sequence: CAISDQRERWNEQFF. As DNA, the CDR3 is TGTGCCATCAGTGATCAGCGGGAGAGGTGGAATGAGCAGTTCTTC.

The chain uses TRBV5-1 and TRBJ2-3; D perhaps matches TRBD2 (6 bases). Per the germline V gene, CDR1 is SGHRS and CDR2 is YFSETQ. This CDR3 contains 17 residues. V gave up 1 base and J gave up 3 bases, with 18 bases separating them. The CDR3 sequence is CASSLPSSPGGTDTQYF. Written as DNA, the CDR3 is TGCGCCAGCAGCTTGCCGTCTAGTCCCGGGGGTACAGATACGCAGTATTTT.

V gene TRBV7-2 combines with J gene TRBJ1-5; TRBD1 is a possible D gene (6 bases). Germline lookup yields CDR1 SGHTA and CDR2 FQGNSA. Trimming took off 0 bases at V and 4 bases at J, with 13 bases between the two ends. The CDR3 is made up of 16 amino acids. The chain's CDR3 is CASSLAGGGQNQPQHF. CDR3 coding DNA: TGTGCCAGCAGCTTAGCAGGGGGAGGACAGAATCAGCCCCAGCATTTT.

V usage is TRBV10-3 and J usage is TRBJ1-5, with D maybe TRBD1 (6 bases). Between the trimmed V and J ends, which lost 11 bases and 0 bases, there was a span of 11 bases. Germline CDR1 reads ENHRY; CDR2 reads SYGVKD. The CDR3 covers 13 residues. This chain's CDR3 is CAVRTDSNQPQHF. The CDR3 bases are TGTGCCGTTCGGACAGATAGCAATCAGCCCCAGCATTTT.

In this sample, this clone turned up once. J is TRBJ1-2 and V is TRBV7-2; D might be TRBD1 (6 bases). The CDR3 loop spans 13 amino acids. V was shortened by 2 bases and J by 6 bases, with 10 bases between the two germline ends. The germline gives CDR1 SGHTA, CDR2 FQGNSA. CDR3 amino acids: CASSLWDIDGYTF. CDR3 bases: TGTGCCAGCAGCTTATGGGACATAGATGGCTACACCTTC.